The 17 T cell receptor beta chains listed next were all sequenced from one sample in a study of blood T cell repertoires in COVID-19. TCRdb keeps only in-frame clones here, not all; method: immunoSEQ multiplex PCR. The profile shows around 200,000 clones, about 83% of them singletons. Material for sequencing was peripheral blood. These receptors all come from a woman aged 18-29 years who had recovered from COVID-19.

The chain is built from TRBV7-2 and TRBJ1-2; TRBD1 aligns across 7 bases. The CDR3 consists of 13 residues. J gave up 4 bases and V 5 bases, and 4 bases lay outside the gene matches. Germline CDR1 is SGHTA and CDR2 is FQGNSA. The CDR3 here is CASSPGGTYGYTF. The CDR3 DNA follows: TGTGCCAGCAGCCCAGGGGGAACCTATGGCTACACCTTC.

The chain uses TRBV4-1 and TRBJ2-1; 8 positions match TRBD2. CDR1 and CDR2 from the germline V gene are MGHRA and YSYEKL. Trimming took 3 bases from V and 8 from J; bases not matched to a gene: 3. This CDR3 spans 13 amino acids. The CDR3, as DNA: TGCGCCAGCAGCCAGAGGCGGGGGGATGAGCAGTTCTTC. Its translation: CASSQRRGDEQFF.

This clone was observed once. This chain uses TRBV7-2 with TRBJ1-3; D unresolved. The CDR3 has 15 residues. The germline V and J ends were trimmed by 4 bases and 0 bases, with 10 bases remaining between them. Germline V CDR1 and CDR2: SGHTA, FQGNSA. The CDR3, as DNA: TGTGCCAGCAGCTGGAAAGCGCTCTCTGGAAACACCATATATTTT. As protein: CASSWKALSGNTIYF. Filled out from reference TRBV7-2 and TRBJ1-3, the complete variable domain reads GAGVSQSPSNKVTEKGKDVELRCDPISGHTALYWYRQSLGQGLEFLIYFQGNSAPDKSGLPSDRFSAERTGGSVSTLTIQRTQQEDSAVYLCASSWKALSGNTIYFGEGSWLTVV.

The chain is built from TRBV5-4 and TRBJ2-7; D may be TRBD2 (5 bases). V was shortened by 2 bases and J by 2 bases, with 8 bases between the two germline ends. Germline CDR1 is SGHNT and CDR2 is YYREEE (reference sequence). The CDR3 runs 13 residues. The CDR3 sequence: CASSFGKTYEQYF. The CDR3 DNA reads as TGTGCCAGCAGCTTCGGGAAAACCTACGAGCAGTACTTC.

In DNA form, the CDR3 reads TGTGCCAGCAGCCAAGATGAGTTACTAGCGGGGGGGCCCCCCTACAATGAGCAGTTCTTC. The encoded protein is CASSQDELLAGGPPYNEQFF. This rearrangement joins TRBV14 to TRBJ2-1; 13 nucleotides agree with TRBD2. From germline, CDR1 is SGHDN and CDR2 FVKESK. The CDR3 has 20 amino acids. J was trimmed by 2 bases and V by 0 bases; bases with no gene match: 10.

The DNA of the CDR3 is TGTGCCAGCAGCTTAGCCGGGATGGGGGAGACCCAGTACTTC. Its protein is CASSLAGMGETQYF. The chain links TRBV11-1 to TRBJ2-5, with a weak D call TRBD2 (5 bases). The germline V and J ends were trimmed by 0 bases and 5 bases, with 10 bases remaining between them. The length of the CDR3 is 14 residues. Germline CDR1 reads SGHAT; CDR2 reads FQDESV (reference sequence).

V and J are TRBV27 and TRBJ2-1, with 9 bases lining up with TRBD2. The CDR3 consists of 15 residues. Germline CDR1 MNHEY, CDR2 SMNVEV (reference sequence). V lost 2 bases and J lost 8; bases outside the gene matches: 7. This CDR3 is CASSLIGGGAYEQFF. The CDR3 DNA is TGTGCCAGCAGTTTAATTGGCGGGGGGGCCTATGAGCAGTTCTTC.

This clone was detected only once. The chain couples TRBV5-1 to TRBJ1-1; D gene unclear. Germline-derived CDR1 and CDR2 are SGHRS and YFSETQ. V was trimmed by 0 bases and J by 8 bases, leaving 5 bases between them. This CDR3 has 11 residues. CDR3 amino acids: CASSLGPEAFF. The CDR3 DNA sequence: TGCGCCAGCAGCTTGGGGCCCGAAGCTTTCTTT.

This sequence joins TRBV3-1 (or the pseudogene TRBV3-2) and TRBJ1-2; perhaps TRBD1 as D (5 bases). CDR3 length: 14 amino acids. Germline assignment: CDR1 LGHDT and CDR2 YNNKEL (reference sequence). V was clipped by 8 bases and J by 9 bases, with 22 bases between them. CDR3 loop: CASGTGGSGGSYTF. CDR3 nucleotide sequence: TGTGCCAGCGGGACGGGGGGGTCAGGAGGGAGCTACACCTTC.

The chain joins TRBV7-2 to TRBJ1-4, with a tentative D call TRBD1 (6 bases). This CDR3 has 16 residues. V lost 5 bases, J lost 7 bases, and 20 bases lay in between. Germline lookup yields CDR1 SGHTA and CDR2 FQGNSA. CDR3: CASSPLSGGGIEKLFF. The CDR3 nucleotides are TGTGCCAGCAGCCCGTTGTCGGGGGGCGGTATTGAAAAACTGTTTTTT.

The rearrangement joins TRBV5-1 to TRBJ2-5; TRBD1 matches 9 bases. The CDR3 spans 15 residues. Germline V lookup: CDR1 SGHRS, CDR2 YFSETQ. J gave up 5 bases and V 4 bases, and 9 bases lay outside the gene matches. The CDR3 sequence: CASSIPGTGSETQYF. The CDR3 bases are TGCGCCAGCAGCATACCTGGGACAGGGAGCGAGACCCAGTACTTC.

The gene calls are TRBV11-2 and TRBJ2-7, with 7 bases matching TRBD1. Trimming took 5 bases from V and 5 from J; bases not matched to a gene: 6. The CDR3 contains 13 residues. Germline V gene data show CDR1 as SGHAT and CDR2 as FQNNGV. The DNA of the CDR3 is TGTGCCAGCAGCCCCGGGACAGCCCACGAGCAGTACTTC. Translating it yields CASSPGTAHEQYF.

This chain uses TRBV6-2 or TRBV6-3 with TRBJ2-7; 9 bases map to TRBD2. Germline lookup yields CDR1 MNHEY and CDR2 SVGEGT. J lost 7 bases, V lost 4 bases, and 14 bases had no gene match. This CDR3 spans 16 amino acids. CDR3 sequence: CASSLRRTSEGREQYV. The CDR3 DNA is TGTGCCAGCAGTTTACGAAGGACTAGCGAGGGCAGAGAGCAGTACGTC.

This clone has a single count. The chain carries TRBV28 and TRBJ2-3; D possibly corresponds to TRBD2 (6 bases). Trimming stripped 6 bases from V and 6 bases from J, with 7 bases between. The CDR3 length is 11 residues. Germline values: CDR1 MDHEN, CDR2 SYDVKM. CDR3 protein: CASRLADTQYF. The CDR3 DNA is TGTGCCAGCAGACTAGCCGATACGCAGTATTTT.

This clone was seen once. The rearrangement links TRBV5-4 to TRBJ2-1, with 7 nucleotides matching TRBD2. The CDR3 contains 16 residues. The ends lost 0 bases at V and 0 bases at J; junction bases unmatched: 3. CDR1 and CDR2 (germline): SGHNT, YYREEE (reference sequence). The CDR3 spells CASSLGGGVSYNEQFF. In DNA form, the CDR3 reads TGTGCCAGCAGCTTGGGCGGGGGAGTCTCCTACAATGAGCAGTTCTTC.

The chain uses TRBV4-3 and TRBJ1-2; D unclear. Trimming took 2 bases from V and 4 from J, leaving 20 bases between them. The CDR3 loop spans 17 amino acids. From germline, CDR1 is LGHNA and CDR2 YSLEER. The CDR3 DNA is TGCGCCAGCAGCCAATGGTCCGAGGGAAATTTCGGCTATGGCTACACCTTC. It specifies CASSQWSEGNFGYGYTF.

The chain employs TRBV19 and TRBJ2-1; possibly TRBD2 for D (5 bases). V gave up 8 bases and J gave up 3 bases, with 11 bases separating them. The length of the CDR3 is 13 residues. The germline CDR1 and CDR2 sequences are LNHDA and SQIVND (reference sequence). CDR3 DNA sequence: TGTGCCAGTCGAGCGGAGAACTACAATGAGCAGTTCTTC. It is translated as CASRAENYNEQFF.